This entry lists 29 T cell receptor beta chains sequenced from one sample in a study of blood T cell repertoires in COVID-19. Some clones are missing from TCRdb's copy, which holds only in-frame ones; the method was immunoSEQ multiplex PCR. Among roughly 280,000 clones listed, 89% were seen once. Input material: peripheral blood. The receptors were gathered from a man aged 50 to 60 with acute or convalescent COVID-19.

Remarks on this clone: Germline and junction disagree at one end, which may indicate a read error. The chain carries TRBV19 and TRBJ2-2; 10 nucleotides agree with TRBD1. Germline V gene sequence: CDR1 LNHDA, CDR2 SQIVND (reference sequence). The CDR3 sequence is 15 residues long. The CDR3 region is CASSMGQGNAGELFF. The DNA of the CDR3 is TGTGCCAGTAGTATGGGACAGGGGAACGCCGGGGAGCTGTTTTTT.

The gene calls are TRBV6-5 and TRBJ1-2; D remains ambiguous. Germline lookup yields CDR1 MNHEY and CDR2 SVGAGI. Trimming pared 4 bases from V and 5 bases from J, leaving 11 bases between. The CDR3 sequence is 13 residues long. Here the CDR3 reads CASSSVGFYGYTF. The CDR3 region has the DNA TGTGCCAGCAGTTCCGTGGGCTTTTATGGCTACACCTTC.

J is TRBJ1-4 and V is TRBV12-3 or TRBV12-4, with D hard to call. This CDR3 spans 13 amino acids. V was trimmed by 2 bases and J by 8 bases, leaving 9 bases between them. The CDR3 DNA reads as TGTGCCAGCAGTTTACGGTCCTTCGAAAAACTGTTTTTT. It yields the protein CASSLRSFEKLFF.

V is TRBV11-2 and J is TRBJ1-1, with D hard to call. This CDR3 has 13 amino acids. V shed 1 base and J shed 4 bases, with 7 bases lying between them. Germline-derived CDR1 and CDR2 are SGHAT and FQNNGV. The CDR3 loop reads CASSLVYGTEAFF. CDR3 DNA: TGTGCCAGCAGCTTAGTATACGGCACTGAAGCTTTCTTT.

This clone was picked up one time. V and J are TRBV6-5 and TRBJ1-5, with unresolved D. Trimming took 7 bases from V and 6 from J, leaving 13 bases between them. The length of the CDR3 is 13 residues. Germline assignment: CDR1 MNHEY and CDR2 SVGAGI. The CDR3 here is CASIAMASQPQHF. Here the CDR3 DNA reads TGTGCCAGCATAGCCATGGCTTCTCAGCCCCAGCATTTT.

The chain joins TRBV2 to TRBJ1-1; 7 nucleotides line up with TRBD1. The CDR3 covers 12 residues. With V trimmed by 8 bases and J by 6 bases, 6 bases remained unmatched. The germline CDR1 and CDR2 sequences are SNHLY and FYNNEI. CDR3 loop: CASRSDRAEAFF. The CDR3 nucleotides are TGTGCCAGCCGATCCGACAGGGCTGAAGCTTTCTTT.

A remark on this clone: The junction and the germline gene differ at one end; a read error may be behind it. This chain links TRBV11-3 with TRBJ2-5; 8 bases line up with TRBD1. Germline V gene data show CDR1 as SGHNT and CDR2 as YENEEA. The CDR3 is made up of 17 amino acids. The CDR3: CASSLDGSGGSRETQYF. DNA of the CDR3: TGTGCCAGCAGCCTAGATGGGTCAGGGGGCAGTCGGGAGACCCAGTACTTC.

This chain links TRBV19 with TRBJ1-2, with TRBD1 matching over 8 bases. The ends lost 1 base at V and 2 bases at J; junction bases unmatched: 3. This CDR3 spans 15 amino acids. The V gene's germline CDR1 is LNHDA and CDR2 SQIVND (reference sequence). CDR3 sequence (DNA): TGTGCCAGTAGTATAGCGGCAGGGGGCAACTATGGCTACACCTTC. Its protein is CASSIAAGGNYGYTF.

Of note for this clone: Additional DNA sequences in this sample encode the identical CDR3. This chain links TRBV18 with TRBJ1-3; D is unclear. Germline loops: CDR1 KGHSH, CDR2 LQKENI. This CDR3 has 15 amino acids. Trimming removed 0 bases at V and 0 bases at J, with 6 bases between. Here the CDR3 reads CASSPPGISGNTIYF. The CDR3 DNA reads as TGTGCCAGCTCACCACCCGGGATCTCTGGAAACACCATATATTTT.

The CDR3 here is CASSEALQGYGYTF. For the CDR3, the DNA is TGTGCCAGCAGTGAAGCCTTACAGGGGTATGGCTACACCTTC. This chain connects TRBV6-1 to TRBJ1-2, with 7 bases that match TRBD1. The germline CDR1 and CDR2 sequences are MNHNS and SASEGT. The CDR3 consists of 14 residues. V trimming: 0 bases; J trimming: 5 bases; junction bases outside the gene matches: 3.

The chain carries TRBV5-1 and TRBJ2-5, with TRBD1 matching 8 bases. Germline trimming cut 3 bases from V and 2 bases from J; bases unmatched to any gene: 3. The CDR3 sequence is 14 residues long. The V gene's germline CDR1 is SGHRS and CDR2 YFSETQ. The CDR3 nucleotides read TGCGCCAGCAGCTCCGGACAGGGTCAAGAGACCCAGTACTTC. Its protein product is CASSSGQGQETQYF.

This chain joins TRBV6-5 and TRBJ1-1; TRBD1 might be the D (6 bases). V dropped 5 bases and J dropped 3 bases, with 13 bases sitting between them. This CDR3 has 14 residues. CDR1 MNHEY and CDR2 SVGAGI come from the germline V gene. In DNA form, the CDR3 reads TGTGCCAGCAGTAGCCGGGACATTTACACTGAAGCTTTCTTT. Its protein product is CASSSRDIYTEAFF.

As DNA, the CDR3 is TGTGCCAGTAGTTCCGGACTAGCGGGGGCTAAAAACATTCAGTACTTC. Translated: CASSSGLAGAKNIQYF. The J gene is TRBJ2-4, the V gene TRBV19; the match to TRBD2 covers 13 bases. Germline-derived CDR1 and CDR2 are LNHDA and SQIVND (reference sequence). V lost 5 bases to trimming and J lost 4 bases; unmatched junction nucleotides: 5. This CDR3 has 16 residues.

The gene calls are TRBV21-1 and TRBJ2-5; the D call TRBD2 from the table was never checked on the DNA. TRBV21-1 is classified as a pseudogene. The CDR3 is made up of 20 amino acids. The CDR3 spells CASSKRGAWLAGEYQETQYF. The CDR3 DNA sequence: TGTGCCAGCAGCAAGAGGGGGGCTTGGCTAGCGGGGGAGTACCAAGAGACCCAGTACTTC.

This chain links TRBV18 with TRBJ1-1, with D unclear. This CDR3 spans 13 amino acids. V gave up 3 bases and J gave up 5 bases, with 10 bases separating them. The germline CDR1 and CDR2 sequences are KGHSH and LQKENI. CDR3 bases: TGTGCCAGCTCACCGACCAGGACTACTGAAGCTTTCTTT. Amino acids: CASSPTRTTEAFF.

The V call is TRBV13, the J call TRBJ1-2; D not resolved. Trimming stripped 5 bases from V and 5 bases from J, with 18 bases between. Per the germline V gene, CDR1 is PRHDT and CDR2 is FYEKMQ (reference sequence). The CDR3 contains 15 residues. The CDR3 sequence: CASSTYTPRRYGYTF. In DNA, the CDR3 is TGTGCCAGCAGCACCTATACCCCGCGGCGGTATGGCTACACCTTC.

The V and J genes are TRBV3-1 (or the pseudogene TRBV3-2) and TRBJ2-1; 7 nucleotides line up with TRBD2. CDR3 length: 18 residues. V was clipped by 1 base and J by 0 bases; unmatched bases: 9. Per the germline V gene, CDR1 is LGHDT and CDR2 is YNNKEL (reference sequence). DNA of the CDR3: TGTGCCAGCAGCCAAGTCTCTTTGAGCGGGGTCTCCTACAATGAGCAGTTCTTC. It encodes CASSQVSLSGVSYNEQFF.

The V gene is TRBV18, the J gene TRBJ2-5; perhaps TRBD2 as D (5 bases). V dropped 6 bases and J dropped 2 bases, with 10 bases sitting between them. The CDR3 consists of 13 residues. CDR1 is KGHSH, CDR2 LQKENI, per germline. CDR3 in amino acids: CASSPPGQETQYF. The CDR3 DNA reads as TGTGCCAGCTCTCCCCCGGGGCAAGAGACCCAGTACTTC.

This clone was seen only a few times. The chain is built from TRBV29-1 and TRBJ2-3; the D is unclear. CDR1 and CDR2 (germline): SQVTM, ANQGSEA. This CDR3 region has 11 residues. Trimming left V 1 base short and J 4 bases short, with 3 bases between. The CDR3 nucleotides read TGCAGCGTTGAAGTAGCAGATACGCAGTATTTT. Encoded protein: CSVEVADTQYF.

The chain joins TRBV6-5 to TRBJ1-5, with 7 bases that match TRBD1. The length of the CDR3 is 10 residues. J gave up 5 bases and V 11 bases, and 0 bases lay outside the gene matches. Per the germline V gene, CDR1 is MNHEY and CDR2 is SVGAGI. CDR3 nucleotides: TGTGCCGGACAGGATCAGCCCCAGCATTTT. It specifies CAGQDQPQHF.

This rearrangement joins TRBV5-6 to TRBJ2-5; possible D gene TRBD1, 5 bases. With 5 bases removed from V and 1 base from J, the gap between germline ends came to 12 bases. The CDR3 is 14 amino acids. Germline V gene sequence: CDR1 SGHDT, CDR2 YYEEEE. The CDR3 DNA follows: TGTGCCAGCAGTACCGACAGTTTCCAAGAGACCCAGTACTTC. Encoded protein: CASSTDSFQETQYF.

CDR3 in amino acids: CASSLNRGVGREYGYTF. The DNA for the CDR3 is TGTGCCAGCAGCCTTAATCGCGGGGTAGGGCGCGAGTATGGCTACACCTTC. The V gene is TRBV7-9, the J gene TRBJ1-2; D ambiguous. Trimming pared 5 bases from V and 5 bases from J, leaving 24 bases between. This CDR3 contains 17 residues. From germline, CDR1 is SEHNR and CDR2 FQNEAQ (reference sequence).

This chain joins TRBV9 and TRBJ2-6; possible D gene TRBD2, 6 bases. V shed 4 bases and J shed 4 bases, with 15 bases lying between them. This CDR3 spans 16 amino acids. Germline V lookup: CDR1 SGDLS, CDR2 YYNGEE. CDR3 DNA sequence: TGTGCCAGCAGCATAAGACGGGACTCAGGGGCCAACGTCCTGACTTTC. It codes for CASSIRRDSGANVLTF.

The V and J genes are TRBV30 and TRBJ1-1; possibly TRBD1 for D (6 bases). This CDR3 has 15 amino acids. Trimming removed 7 bases at V and 0 bases at J, with 18 bases between. Germline V lookup: CDR1 GTSNPN, CDR2 SVGIG (reference sequence). This CDR3 is CALERQGRLNTEAFF. The CDR3 DNA is TGTGCCTTGGAGCGCCAGGGGCGCTTGAACACTGAAGCTTTCTTT.

This clone was picked up one time. The chain joins TRBV5-1 to TRBJ2-2; D not certain. Germline loops: CDR1 SGHRS, CDR2 YFSETQ. The CDR3 covers 14 residues. Trimming stripped 2 bases from V and 4 bases from J, with 9 bases between. The CDR3 sequence: CASSFQAATGELFF. The CDR3 nucleotides read TGCGCCAGCAGCTTCCAGGCCGCCACCGGGGAGCTGTTTTTT.

This chain links TRBV18 with TRBJ1-4; possibly TRBD1 for D (5 bases). Trimming stripped 1 base from V and 7 bases from J, with 13 bases between. Germline loops: CDR1 KGHSH, CDR2 LQKENI. This CDR3 contains 15 residues. The chain's CDR3 is CASSPLGAEGEKLFF. The CDR3 DNA is TGTGCCAGCTCACCACTTGGGGCGGAGGGTGAAAAACTGTTTTTT. The complete variable domain, with remaining parts taken from reference TRBV18 and TRBJ1-4, reads NAGVMQNPRHLVRRRGQEARLRCSPMKGHSHVYWYRQLPEEGLKFMVYLQKENIIDESGMPKERFSAEFPKEGPSILRIQQVVRGDSAAYFCASSPLGAEGEKLFFGSGTQLSVL.

V usage is TRBV19 and J usage is TRBJ1-6; D is undetermined. This CDR3 is 15 amino acids long. Deletions cut 0 bases from V and 9 bases from J, with 12 bases between. CDR1 is LNHDA, CDR2 SQIVND, per germline (reference sequence). Written as DNA, the CDR3 is TGTGCCAGTAGTATAGAGGGTCACACGGGTTCACCCCTCCACTTT. As protein: CASSIEGHTGSPLHF.

The chain links TRBV24-1 to TRBJ2-7; TRBD1 matches at 11 bases. CDR3 length: 16 residues. The ends lost 4 bases at V and 5 bases at J; junction bases unmatched: 9. Germline CDR1 is KGHDR and CDR2 is SFDVKD. CDR3 DNA: TGTGCCACCAGTGACCGGGGACAGGGGGATAGAGACGAGCAGTACTTC. This codes for CATSDRGQGDRDEQYF.

The V gene is TRBV10-1, the J gene TRBJ2-3; TRBD1 aligns across 7 bases. Germline V gives CDR1 WNHNN, CDR2 SYGVQD (reference sequence). J was trimmed by 2 bases and V by 2 bases; bases with no gene match: 1. The CDR3 extends over 14 amino acids. As DNA, the CDR3 is TGCGCCAGCAGTGAGGGGACAGTCACAGATACGCAGTATTTT. Its protein is CASSEGTVTDTQYF.